The 26 T cell receptor beta chains below come from one sample, sequenced in a study of T cells in localized non-small cell lung cancer. Clones were read by immunoSEQ multiplex PCR, and TCRdb kept only the in-frame ones, dropping some. This table holds about 28,000 clones, around 81% found once. This specimen was peripheral blood mononuclear cells, taken before any cancer treatment. The receptors come from a man aged 35-75 years with stage III lung adenocarcinoma.

V is TRBV6-5 and J is TRBJ2-2; 7 bases are a match to TRBD1. Germline V gene lookup returns CDR1 MNHEY and CDR2 SVGAGI. The CDR3 has 16 amino acids. V dropped 0 bases and J dropped 5; count of bases not matched to a gene: 6. The CDR3 spells CASSYSYDRVTGELFF. The CDR3 coding sequence is TGTGCCAGCAGTTACTCGTACGACAGGGTGACCGGGGAGCTGTTTTTT.

The V and J genes are TRBV2 and TRBJ1-5; TRBD1 agrees at 7 bases. The V gene end was trimmed by 5 bases and the J gene end by 7 bases; junction bases not matched to a gene: 8. Looked up from germline, CDR1 is SNHLY and CDR2 is FYNNEI. The CDR3 contains 14 residues. CDR3 bases: TGTGCCAGCAGTCAATCAGGGGGACGGCAGCCCCAGCATTTT. This gives the protein CASSQSGGRQPQHF.

This clone has only a few counts. V usage is TRBV4-1 and J usage is TRBJ1-3; perhaps TRBD1 as D (6 bases). The CDR3 length is 16 residues. Trimming removed 4 bases from V and 0 bases from J, with 13 bases in between. Germline CDR1 is MGHRA and CDR2 is YSYEKL. The CDR3 region has the DNA TGCGCCAGCAGCCTCAAAGGGGGAGGCTCTGGAAACACCATATATTTT. This codes for CASSLKGGGSGNTIYF.

The rearrangement links TRBV21-1 to TRBJ1-5. TRBV21-1 is given as a pseudogene. CDR3 length: 17 amino acids. This CDR3 reads CASSKTSNRDPNQPQHF. The CDR3, as DNA: TGTGCCAGCAGCAAAACTTCAAACCGGGACCCTAATCAGCCCCAGCATTTT.

The J gene is TRBJ2-5, the V gene TRBV5-8; D possibly uses TRBD1 or TRBD2 (5 bases each). The CDR3 sequence is 14 residues long. The germline CDR1 and CDR2 sequences are SGHTS and YDEGEE. The germline V and J ends were trimmed by 1 base and 5 bases, with 12 bases remaining between them. The CDR3 sequence is CASSLWTEGETQYF. The CDR3 nucleotides read TGTGCCAGCAGCTTGTGGACCGAGGGGGAGACCCAGTACTTC.

Comments on this clone: The germline gene is not matched at one end of the junction; a read error may be the cause. The chain recombines TRBV6-5 with TRBJ2-1; a weak D match, TRBD2 (6 bases). The CDR3 is 13 amino acids. CDR1 and CDR2 (germline): MNHEY, SVGAGI. The CDR3 region has the DNA TGTGCCAGCAGTAGAGGAGGGTACACTGAGCAGTTCTTC. Residues: CASSRGGYTEQFF.

There are a few counts of this clone. CDR3 nucleotide sequence: TGTGCCAGCAGTGCCTCGGGGGCCAACGTCCTGACTTTC. Its translation: CASSASGANVLTF. This sequence joins TRBV28 and TRBJ2-6; D ambiguous. V shed 5 bases and J shed 4 bases, with 6 bases lying between them. The CDR3 runs to 13 residues. Germline-derived CDR1 and CDR2 are MDHEN and SYDVKM.

With respect to this clone: One junction end disagrees with the germline gene, perhaps due to a read error. V and J are TRBV6-1 and TRBJ1-3; D remains ambiguous. This CDR3 has 13 residues. Germline V gene data show CDR1 as MNHNS and CDR2 as SASEGT. The CDR3 loop reads CASSEMPGDTIYF. The CDR3 coding sequence is TGTGCCAGCAGTGAAATGCCTGGAGACACCATATATTTT.

The chain uses TRBV6-5 and TRBJ2-2; 7 bases agree with TRBD1. The V gene's germline CDR1 is MNHEY and CDR2 SVGAGI. The CDR3 spans 13 residues. The trim removed 2 bases at V and 6 bases at J, leaving 0 bases unmatched. The CDR3 DNA reads TGTGCCAGCAGTTACGGACAGGCCGGGGAGCTGTTTTTT. Its translation is CASSYGQAGELFF.

In this sample, this clone turned up a few times. V and J are TRBV5-1 and TRBJ1-2; 9 nucleotides line up with TRBD1. Germline-derived CDR1 and CDR2 are SGHRS and YFSETQ. The CDR3 totals 12 residues. V trimming: 5 bases; J trimming: 8 bases; junction bases outside the gene matches: 4. The CDR3 DNA reads TGCGCCAGCAGACAGGGGGCAAGCGGCTACACCTTC. This gives the protein CASRQGASGYTF.

V and J are TRBV5-5 and TRBJ1-4, with 9 nucleotides matching TRBD1. There are 14 residues in the CDR3. J was trimmed by 6 bases and V by 9 bases; bases with no gene match: 9. Looked up from germline, CDR1 is SGHKS and CDR2 is YYEKEE (reference sequence). Here the CDR3 DNA reads TGTGCCACTGGACAGGGGATAGGGGATGAAAAACTGTTTTTT. This codes for CATGQGIGDEKLFF.

This chain connects TRBV29-1 to TRBJ2-7; D is ambiguous. The CDR3 loop spans 14 amino acids. V was clipped by 0 bases and J by 3 bases, with 12 bases between them. CDR1 is SQVTM and CDR2 is ANQGSEA in the germline V gene. The CDR3 loop reads CSVEDLRSLYEQYV. The CDR3 region has the DNA TGCAGCGTTGAAGATCTTAGGTCACTCTACGAGCAGTACGTC.

The genes are TRBV4-2 and TRBJ1-4, with a tentative D call TRBD1 (5 bases). Trimming cost V 7 bases and J 7 bases, with 19 bases left between them. The CDR3 totals 15 residues. The germline V gene has CDR1 LGHNA and CDR2 YNFKEQ. The CDR3 loop reads CASISRQGSGEKLFF. CDR3 DNA: TGTGCCAGCATATCACGGCAGGGATCGGGTGAAAAACTGTTTTTT.

The chain links TRBV19 to TRBJ1-4; D might be TRBD1 (6 bases). This CDR3 contains 13 residues. Germline CDR1 is LNHDA and CDR2 is SQIVND (reference sequence). Trimming stripped 8 bases from V and 8 bases from J, with 15 bases between. CDR3 residues: CASWDNNVEKLFF. The CDR3 DNA sequence: TGTGCCAGTTGGGACAATAATGTCGAAAAACTGTTTTTT.

The genes are TRBV19 and TRBJ2-7; D unresolved. V shed 10 bases and J shed 2 bases, with 12 bases lying between them. There are 12 residues in the CDR3. The V gene's germline CDR1 is LNHDA and CDR2 SQIVND (reference sequence). CDR3 amino acids: CATSTRTYEQYF. CDR3 in DNA: TGTGCCACCTCGACACGTACCTACGAGCAGTACTTC.

This sequence joins TRBV2 and TRBJ2-7; D perhaps matches TRBD1 (5 bases). The CDR3 runs to 14 residues. Germline values: CDR1 SNHLY, CDR2 FYNNEI. Trimming took 6 bases from V and 5 from J, leaving 17 bases between them. DNA for the CDR3: TGTGCCAGCAGAACAGGTCAACTGGTCCACGAGCAGTACGTC. Translating it yields CASRTGQLVHEQYV.

The chain is built from TRBV7-9 and TRBJ1-6; D is uncertain. The ends were cut back, 6 bases at V and 9 bases at J, with 18 bases in the middle. This CDR3 comprises 15 residues. Germline CDR1 is SEHNR and CDR2 is FQNEAQ (reference sequence). The CDR3 loop reads CASSSPGLLSSPLHF. CDR3 in DNA: TGTGCCAGCAGTTCCCCCGGACTGCTTAGTTCACCCCTCCACTTT.

The rearrangement joins TRBV28 to TRBJ1-2, with D possibly TRBD1 on 5 matching bases. The V end lost 5 bases, the J end lost 4 bases, and 17 bases lay between the germline ends. Germline-derived CDR1 and CDR2 are MDHEN and SYDVKM. The CDR3 extends over 15 amino acids. The CDR3 sequence: CASSLMWGVGYGYTF. The CDR3 nucleotides are TGTGCCAGCAGTCTGATGTGGGGGGTTGGCTATGGCTACACCTTC.

The gene calls are TRBV10-1 and TRBJ2-5; 9 nucleotides match TRBD2. The CDR3 length is 15 residues. V gave up 2 bases and J gave up 0 bases; unmatched junction bases: 1. CDR1 WNHNN and CDR2 SYGVQD come from the germline V gene (reference sequence). The DNA for the CDR3 is TGCGCCAGCAGTGAGGCTAGCGGGGACCAAGAGACCCAGTACTTC. This gives the protein CASSEASGDQETQYF.

V is TRBV7-9 and J is TRBJ1-6; D unresolved. CDR3 size: 14 residues. Germline V CDR1 and CDR2: SEHNR, FQNEAQ (reference sequence). V shed 4 bases and J shed 7 bases, with 11 bases lying between them. In DNA form, the CDR3 reads TGTGCCAGCAGCTCCCAGTCGTCCAATTCACCCCTCCACTTT. Translation gives CASSSQSSNSPLHF.

The sample holds a few counts of this clone. The chain uses TRBV19 and TRBJ1-6; D is undetermined. The CDR3 spans 15 residues. The V and J ends lost 3 bases and 10 bases respectively, with 16 bases between them. Germline V gene data show CDR1 as LNHDA and CDR2 as SQIVND (reference sequence). This chain's CDR3 is CASSITLRSQSPLHF. The DNA of the CDR3 is TGTGCCAGTAGTATCACTCTCAGGTCACAGTCACCCCTCCACTTT.

The chain uses TRBV11-2 and TRBJ1-5; D is ambiguous. This CDR3 contains 13 residues. In germline, CDR1 is SGHAT, CDR2 FQNNGV. Trimming shortened V by 0 bases and J by 9 bases, and 9 bases separated the two germline ends. CDR3 protein: CASSLDRSGPQHF. Here the CDR3 DNA reads TGTGCCAGCAGCTTAGATAGGTCGGGGCCCCAGCATTTT.

The DNA for the CDR3 is TGCGCCAGCAGCTTGGGGGACGGTCCCGGGGAGCTGTTTTTT. Its protein is CASSLGDGPGELFF. The rearrangement links TRBV5-1 to TRBJ2-2; D tentatively fits TRBD1 or TRBD2 (5 bases each). In germline, CDR1 is SGHRS, CDR2 YFSETQ. The CDR3 sequence is 14 residues long. V dropped 0 bases and J dropped 6 bases, with 9 bases sitting between them.

This sequence joins TRBV7-2 and TRBJ2-1, with 7 bases that match TRBD2. Looked up from germline, CDR1 is SGHTA and CDR2 is FQGNSA. J gave up 7 bases and V 3 bases, and 15 bases lay outside the gene matches. The CDR3 spans 17 residues. The CDR3 reads CASSLALYQAGRNEQFF. Here the CDR3 DNA reads TGTGCCAGCAGCTTGGCCCTTTACCAAGCGGGGAGGAATGAGCAGTTCTTC.

The gene calls are TRBV2 and TRBJ1-2, with 8 bases aligning to TRBD1. Germline CDR1 and CDR2: SNHLY and FYNNEI. After removal of 6 bases from V and 11 bases from J, the junction contained 20 bases not matched to a gene. CDR3 size: 16 residues. The CDR3 region is CASRDTPTGASYGYTF. For the CDR3, the DNA is TGTGCCAGCAGAGACACACCGACAGGGGCCTCCTACGGTTACACCTTC. The whole variable domain, filled in from reference TRBV2 and TRBJ1-2, reads EPEVTQTPSHQVTQMGQEVILRCVPISNHLYFYWYRQILGQKVEFLVSFYNNEISEKSEIFDDQFSVERPDGSNFTLKIRSTKLEDSAMYFCASRDTPTGASYGYTFGSGTRLTVV.

The chain couples TRBV6-1 to TRBJ1-5, with 8 positions matching TRBD1. The CDR3 length is 15 residues. Germline loops: CDR1 MNHNS, CDR2 SASEGT. J gave up 6 bases and V 4 bases, and 8 bases lay outside the gene matches. The CDR3 region is CASSGPGQAVQPQHF. CDR3 DNA: TGTGCCAGCAGTGGACCGGGACAGGCGGTTCAGCCCCAGCATTTT.